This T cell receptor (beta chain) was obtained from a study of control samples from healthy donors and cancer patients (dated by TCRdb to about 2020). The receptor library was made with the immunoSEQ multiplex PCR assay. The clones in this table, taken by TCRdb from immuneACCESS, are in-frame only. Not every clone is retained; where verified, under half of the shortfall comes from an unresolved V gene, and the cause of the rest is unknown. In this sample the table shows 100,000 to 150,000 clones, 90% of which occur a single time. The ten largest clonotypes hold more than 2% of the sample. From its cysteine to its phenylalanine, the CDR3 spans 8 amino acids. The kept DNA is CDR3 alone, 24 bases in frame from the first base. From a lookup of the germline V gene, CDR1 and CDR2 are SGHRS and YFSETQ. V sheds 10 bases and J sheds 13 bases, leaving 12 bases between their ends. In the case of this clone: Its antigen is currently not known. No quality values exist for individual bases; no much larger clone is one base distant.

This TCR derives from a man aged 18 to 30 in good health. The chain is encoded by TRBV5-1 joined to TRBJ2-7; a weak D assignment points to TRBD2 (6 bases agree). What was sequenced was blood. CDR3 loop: CAGRRAYF. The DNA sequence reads TGCGCCGGGAGGAGGGCTTACTTC.